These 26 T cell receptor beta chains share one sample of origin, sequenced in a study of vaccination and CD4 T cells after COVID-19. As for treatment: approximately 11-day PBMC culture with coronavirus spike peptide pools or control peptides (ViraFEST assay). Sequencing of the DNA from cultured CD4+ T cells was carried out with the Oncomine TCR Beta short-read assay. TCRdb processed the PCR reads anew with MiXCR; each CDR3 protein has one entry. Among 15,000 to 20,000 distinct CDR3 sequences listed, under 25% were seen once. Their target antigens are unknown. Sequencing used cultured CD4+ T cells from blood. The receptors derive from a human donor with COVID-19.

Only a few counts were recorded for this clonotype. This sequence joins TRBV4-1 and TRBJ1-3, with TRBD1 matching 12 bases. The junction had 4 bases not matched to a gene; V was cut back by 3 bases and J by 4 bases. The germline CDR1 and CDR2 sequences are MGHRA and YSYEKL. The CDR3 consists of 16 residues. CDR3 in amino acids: CASSQGQGASGNTIYF. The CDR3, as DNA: TGCGCCAGCAGCCAGGGACAGGGGGCCTCGGGAAACACCATATATTTT.

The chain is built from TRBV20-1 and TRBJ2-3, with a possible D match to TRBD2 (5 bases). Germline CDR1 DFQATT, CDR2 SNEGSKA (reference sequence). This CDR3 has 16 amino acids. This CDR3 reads CSGRKPLTSSTDTQYF. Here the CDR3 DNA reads TGCAGCGGCCGAAAGCCCCTAACTAGTAGCACAGATACGCAGTATTTT.

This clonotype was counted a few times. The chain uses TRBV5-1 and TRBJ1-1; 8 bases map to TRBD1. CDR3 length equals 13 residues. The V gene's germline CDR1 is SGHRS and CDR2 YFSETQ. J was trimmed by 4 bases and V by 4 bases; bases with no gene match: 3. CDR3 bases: TGCGCCAGCAGCCAGGGGGCTGGCACTGAAGCTTTCTTT. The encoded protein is CASSQGAGTEAFF.

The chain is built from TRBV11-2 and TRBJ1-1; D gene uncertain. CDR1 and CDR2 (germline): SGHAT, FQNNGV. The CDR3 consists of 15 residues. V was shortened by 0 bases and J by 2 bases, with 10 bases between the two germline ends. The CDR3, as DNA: TGTGCCAGCAGCTTAGATCGGGCAGAAAACACTGAAGCTTTCTTT. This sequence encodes CASSLDRAENTEAFF.

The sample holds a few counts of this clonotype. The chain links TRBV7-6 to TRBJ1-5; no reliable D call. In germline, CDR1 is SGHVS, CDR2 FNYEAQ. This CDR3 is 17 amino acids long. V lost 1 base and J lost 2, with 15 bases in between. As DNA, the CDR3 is TGTGCCAGCAGCTTAGTGCCTGCGACCACCGGCAATCAGCCCCAGCATTTT. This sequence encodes CASSLVPATTGNQPQHF.

The CDR3 region is CASSEFSGYTF. The DNA for the CDR3 is TGTGCCAGCAGTGAATTCAGCGGCTACACCTTC. The V gene is TRBV6-1, the J gene TRBJ1-2; D ambiguous. Looked up from germline, CDR1 is MNHNS and CDR2 is SASEGT. This CDR3 region has 11 residues. V lost 2 bases and J 8 bases, leaving 6 bases between the germline ends.

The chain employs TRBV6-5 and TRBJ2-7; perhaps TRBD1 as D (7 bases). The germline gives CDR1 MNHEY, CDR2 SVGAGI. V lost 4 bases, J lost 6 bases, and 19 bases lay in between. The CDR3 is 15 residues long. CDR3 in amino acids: CASSSSGGKAAEQYF. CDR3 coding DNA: TGTGCCAGCAGTTCGTCAGGGGGGAAGGCCGCCGAGCAGTACTTC.

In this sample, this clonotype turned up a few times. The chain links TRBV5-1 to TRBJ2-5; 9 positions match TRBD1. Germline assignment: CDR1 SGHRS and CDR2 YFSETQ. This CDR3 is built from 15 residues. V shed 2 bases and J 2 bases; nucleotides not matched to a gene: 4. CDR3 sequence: CASSFTGGQQETQYF. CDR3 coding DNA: TGCGCCAGCAGCTTCACAGGGGGCCAACAAGAGACCCAGTACTTC.

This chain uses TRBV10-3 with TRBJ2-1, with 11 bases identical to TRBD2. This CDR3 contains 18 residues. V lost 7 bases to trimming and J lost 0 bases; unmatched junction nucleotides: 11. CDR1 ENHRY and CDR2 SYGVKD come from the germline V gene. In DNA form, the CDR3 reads TGTGCCATCACGGCGCTAGCGGGGGGCCCCAGCTCCTACAATGAGCAGTTCTTC. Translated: CAITALAGGPSSYNEQFF.

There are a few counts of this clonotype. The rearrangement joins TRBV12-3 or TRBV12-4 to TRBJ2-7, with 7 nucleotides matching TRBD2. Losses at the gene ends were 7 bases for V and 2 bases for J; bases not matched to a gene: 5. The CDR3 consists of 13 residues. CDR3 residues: CASTRGKTYEQYF. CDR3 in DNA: TGTGCCAGCACGCGGGGGAAGACCTACGAGCAGTACTTC.

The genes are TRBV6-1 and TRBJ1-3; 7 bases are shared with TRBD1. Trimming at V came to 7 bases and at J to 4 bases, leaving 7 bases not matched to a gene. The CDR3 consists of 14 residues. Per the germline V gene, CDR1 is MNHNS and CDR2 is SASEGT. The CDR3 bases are TGTGCCAGCACCGACAGGGCTCTGGGAAACACCATATATTTT. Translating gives CASTDRALGNTIYF.

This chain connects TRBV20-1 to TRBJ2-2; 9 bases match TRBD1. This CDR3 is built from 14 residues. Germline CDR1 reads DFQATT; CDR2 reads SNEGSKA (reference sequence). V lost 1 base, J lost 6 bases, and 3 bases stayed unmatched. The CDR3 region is CSARAGTGSGELFF. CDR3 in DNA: TGCAGTGCTAGAGCCGGGACAGGGTCCGGGGAGCTGTTTTTT.

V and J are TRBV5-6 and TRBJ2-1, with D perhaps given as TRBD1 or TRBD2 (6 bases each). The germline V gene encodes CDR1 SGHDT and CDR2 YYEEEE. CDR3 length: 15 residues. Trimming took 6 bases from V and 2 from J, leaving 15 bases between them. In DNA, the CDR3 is TGTGCCAGCACCGAACGGGGGCAAGCCTACAATGAGCAGTTCTTC. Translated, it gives CASTERGQAYNEQFF.

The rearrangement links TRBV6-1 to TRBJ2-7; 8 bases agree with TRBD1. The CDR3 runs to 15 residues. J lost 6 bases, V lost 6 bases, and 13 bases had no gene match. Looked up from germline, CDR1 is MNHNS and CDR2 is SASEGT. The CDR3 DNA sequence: TGTGCCAGCAGGCACTACGGACAGGGTCCTCGCGAGCAGTACTTC. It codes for CASRHYGQGPREQYF.

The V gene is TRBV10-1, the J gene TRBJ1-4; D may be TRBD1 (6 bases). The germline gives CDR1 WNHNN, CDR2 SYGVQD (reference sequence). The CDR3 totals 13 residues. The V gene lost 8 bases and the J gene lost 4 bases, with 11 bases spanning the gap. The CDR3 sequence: CASGGAINEKLFF. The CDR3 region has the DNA TGCGCCAGCGGGGGGGCTATTAATGAAAAACTGTTTTTT.

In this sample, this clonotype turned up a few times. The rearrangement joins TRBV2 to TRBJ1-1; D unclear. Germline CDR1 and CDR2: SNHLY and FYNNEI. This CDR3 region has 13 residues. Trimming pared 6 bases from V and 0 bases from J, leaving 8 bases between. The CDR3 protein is CASRLGMNTEAFF. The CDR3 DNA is TGTGCCAGCAGATTGGGGATGAACACTGAAGCTTTCTTT.

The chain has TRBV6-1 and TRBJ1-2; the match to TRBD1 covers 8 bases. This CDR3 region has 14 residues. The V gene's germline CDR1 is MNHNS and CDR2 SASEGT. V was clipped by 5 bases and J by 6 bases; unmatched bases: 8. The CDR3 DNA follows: TGTGCCAGCAGTAGGGGGGCGACAGGGGATGGCTACACCTTC. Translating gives CASSRGATGDGYTF.

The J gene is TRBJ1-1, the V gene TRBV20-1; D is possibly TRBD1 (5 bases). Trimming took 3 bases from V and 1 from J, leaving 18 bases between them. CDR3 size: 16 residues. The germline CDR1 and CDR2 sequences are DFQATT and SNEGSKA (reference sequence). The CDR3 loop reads CSASQPGTTPNTEAFF. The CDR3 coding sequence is TGCAGTGCTAGCCAGCCGGGGACCACTCCGAACACTGAAGCTTTCTTT.

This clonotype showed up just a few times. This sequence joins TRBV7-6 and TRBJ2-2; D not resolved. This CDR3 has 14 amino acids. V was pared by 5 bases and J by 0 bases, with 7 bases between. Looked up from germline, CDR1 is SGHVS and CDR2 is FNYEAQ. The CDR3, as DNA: TGTGCCAGCAGCCGGAATGCGAACACCGGGGAGCTGTTTTTT. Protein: CASSRNANTGELFF.

CDR3 residues: CASSVHQGGVYNSPLHF. CDR3 DNA: TGTGCCAGCAGCGTGCACCAAGGGGGTGTCTATAATTCACCCCTCCACTTT. The gene calls are TRBV5-6 and TRBJ1-6; D might be TRBD1 (6 bases). Looked up from germline, CDR1 is SGHDT and CDR2 is YYEEEE. Trimming cost V 4 bases and J 3 bases, with 17 bases left between them. The CDR3 covers 17 residues.

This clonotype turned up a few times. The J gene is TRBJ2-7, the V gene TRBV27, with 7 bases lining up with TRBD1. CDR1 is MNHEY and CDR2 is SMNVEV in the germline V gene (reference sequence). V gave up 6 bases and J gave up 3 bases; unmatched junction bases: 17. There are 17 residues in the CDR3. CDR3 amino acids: CASSTNPPDRKYYEQYF. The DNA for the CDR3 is TGTGCCAGCAGCACTAATCCCCCGGACAGGAAGTACTACGAGCAGTACTTC.

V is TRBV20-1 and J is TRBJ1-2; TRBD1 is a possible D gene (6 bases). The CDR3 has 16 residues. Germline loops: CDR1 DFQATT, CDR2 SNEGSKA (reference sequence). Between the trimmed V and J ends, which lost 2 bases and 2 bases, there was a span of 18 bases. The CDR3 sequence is CSARRGSGVRNYGYTF. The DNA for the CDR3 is TGCAGTGCTAGAAGGGGGTCGGGGGTACGGAACTATGGCTACACCTTC.

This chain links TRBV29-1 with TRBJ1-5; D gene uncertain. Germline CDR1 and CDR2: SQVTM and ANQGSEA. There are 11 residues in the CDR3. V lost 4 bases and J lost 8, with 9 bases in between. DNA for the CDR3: TGCAGCGTTGGGGAGTTGGAGCCCCAGCATTTT. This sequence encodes CSVGELEPQHF.

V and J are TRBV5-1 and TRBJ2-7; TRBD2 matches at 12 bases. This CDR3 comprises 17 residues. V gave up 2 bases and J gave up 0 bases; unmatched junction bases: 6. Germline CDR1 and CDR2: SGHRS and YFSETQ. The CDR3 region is CASSFLAGGQSSYEQYF. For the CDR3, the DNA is TGCGCCAGCAGCTTTCTAGCGGGGGGGCAGAGCTCCTACGAGCAGTACTTC.

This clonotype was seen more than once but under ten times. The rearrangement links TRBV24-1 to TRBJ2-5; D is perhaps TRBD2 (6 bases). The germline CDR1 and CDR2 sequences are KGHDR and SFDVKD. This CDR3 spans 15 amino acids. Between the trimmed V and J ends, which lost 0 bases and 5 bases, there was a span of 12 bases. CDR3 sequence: CATSDLLGEAETQYF. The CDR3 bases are TGTGCCACCAGTGATTTGCTAGGGGAGGCGGAGACCCAGTACTTC.

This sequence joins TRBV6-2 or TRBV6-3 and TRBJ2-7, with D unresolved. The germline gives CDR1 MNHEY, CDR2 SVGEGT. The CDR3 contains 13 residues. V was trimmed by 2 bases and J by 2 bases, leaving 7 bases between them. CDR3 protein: CASSYGNTYEQYF. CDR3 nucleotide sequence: TGTGCCAGCAGTTACGGAAATACCTACGAGCAGTACTTC.